The clone carrying this T cell receptor (beta chain) was seen just once. What it binds is not known. The table came from immunoSEQ multiplex PCR; TCRdb's copy has only in-frame clones and leaves some out. The sample includes 50,000 to 55,000 clones, over 80% of them seen just once. Mixed chimerism was transient after nonmyeloablative marrow transplants from related graft donors. The data originate from a study of Tregs in tolerant kidney transplant recipients. Regarding the study as a whole: Tregs expanded with activated donor B cells seemed most donor-specific. Nucleotide sequences could not be compared across some patients' samples due to primer changes.

The origin of this receptor is a human patient who received a combined kidney and bone marrow transplant. Some T cells may arise from the graft donor. The sample in question was CD8+ T cells from blood (PBMCs), obtained 24 months after the transplant.

DNA for the CDR3: TGTGCCAGCAGCTTGATACTAGTTAAAGATACGCAGTATTTT. Protein: CASSLILVKDTQYF. This chain uses TRBV5-5 with TRBJ2-3; D might be TRBD2 (5 bases). V was cut by 1 base and J by 5 bases, with 11 bases left in between. The CDR3 extends over 14 amino acids. CDR1 is SGHKS and CDR2 is YYEKEE in the germline V gene (reference sequence).